This T cell receptor (beta chain) was identified during a study of identical twins (dated by TCRdb to about 2016). Regarding the complete study: The study deep-sequenced TCR alpha and beta repertoires from monozygotic twins, unrelated adults of various ages and cord blood to test whether fetal clonotypes persist. To rule out contamination, replicate twin experiments were performed at different times with different library preparation protocols.

CDR1 SGHNT and CDR2 YYREEE were looked up in the germline V gene (reference sequence). The CDR3, cysteine through phenylalanine, is 14 amino acids long. The CDR3 DNA has 42 bases and is translated from base 1. V gives up 4 bases and J gives up 7 bases, and the segment between their germline ends measures 15 bases. Library prep was done by 5' RACE. The run used an Illumina HiSeq 2000. Template switching introduced a universal primer binding site; the final cDNA contained a unique molecular identifier, enabling accurate counting of TCR cDNA molecules. Specific primers in the conserved constant-segment region were used to synthesize first-strand cDNA for TCR alpha and beta chains. To control for contamination, every cDNA library carried two barcodes: a SMART-Mk sample barcode plus Illumina barcodes. Two successive PCR steps introduced TruSeq adapter sequences along with Illumina sample barcodes. The Illumina HiSeq platform was used with custom primers to sequence TCR alpha and beta cDNA libraries. Per the source publication's procedure: Unique molecular identifiers were extracted from raw reads with MiGEC, and CDR3 positions were determined with MiXCR. For each individual, recombination models were inferred using an EM algorithm with the repgenHMM and IGoR tools. The analysis of shared clonotypes was done with the tcR package in R, with sharing normalized by the product of cloneset sizes. To study raw recombination free of thymic and clonal selection effects, out-of-frame nonproductive sequences were analyzed. TCRdb applied fastp at Q25 and MiXCR to the public reads, then kept only in-frame beta chains. A single entry per CDR3 protein holds the most common genes and DNA from its merged rows. TCRdb's processing, not the study's, gives the V and J calls here. For this sample the table gives around 140,000 distinct CDR3 sequences, of which approximately 3.5% were detected only once. The ten largest make up about 7.8% of the sample.

Overall results and qualifications from the work: Because the same donors could not be followed over many years, conclusions were based on cross-sectional statistical analysis. Abundant cord blood beta clonotypes had fewer insertions, young adult naive repertoires showed a similar but weaker trend, and memory repertoires showed no such trend. Recombination models systematically underestimated out-of-frame TCR alpha sharing in monozygotic twins but agreed with sharing between unrelated individuals. In beta out-of-frame sequences, excess twin sharing was weaker, because having fewer shared sequences lowered the signal-to-noise ratio. Invariant T cells such as MAIT and iNKT could partly confound zero-insertion analyses, though diverse VJ usage argued against this for most clonotypes. Out-of-frame TCR alpha sequences shared between twins showed an excess of low generation-probability sequences compared with coincidental sharing between unrelated individuals.

This clonotype was seen many times. Its antigen is not yet known. Qualities for individual bases were not recorded, and no much larger clone is one base off. Every donor in the study was a healthy Caucasian. Using Miltenyi CD45RO+ enrichment and human naive T-cell isolation kits, memory (CD45RO+) and naive T cells were isolated from PBMC. The material sequenced was memory T cells sorted from blood. The label giving this sample's cell subset or site can be read as: CD45RO+ enriched T cells. This sequence was found in a man aged 18 to 29 in good health. The V and J genes are TRBV5-4 and TRBJ2-1; the D gene is perhaps TRBD1, on 5 matching bases. The CDR3 sequence is CASSPGRAENEQFF. The nucleotide sequence reads TGTGCCAGCAGCCCCGGCAGGGCTGAGAATGAGCAGTTCTTC. With all but the CDR3 taken from the reference TRBV5-4 and TRBJ2-1 genes, the full variable domain is: ETGVTQSPTHLIKTRGQQVTLRCSSQSGHNTVSWYQQALGQGPQFIFQYYREEENGRGNFPPRFSGLQFPNYSSELNVNALELDDSALYLCASSPGRAENEQFFGPGTRLTVL.